The present entry profiles one T cell receptor (beta chain) with its context. Its matching antigen is unknown. Germline V gene sequence: CDR1 MNHEY, CDR2 SMNVEV (reference sequence). The CDR3 loop spans 13 amino acids. V was cut by 3 bases and J by 3 bases, with 9 bases left in between. This sample was included in a study of cytotoxic CD8 clonotypes in ibrutinib-treated CLL. In the study overall: In all, 10 to 11 patients were relapsed/refractory, some 14 were treatment-naive and roughly 18 were IGHV unmutated. Response samples followed a median 12 months of treatment, range 6 to 36.

TCRdb's table, derived via immunoSEQ multiplex PCR, lists solely in-frame clones and lacks some. Counted here are nearly 85,000 clones, 70% to 80% occurring once; the ten biggest clones make up approximately 5.1%. Overall study results and limits: Few clonotypes were public, and these shrank or held steady under treatment. Sustained-remission and progressing patients diverged in sampling times.

The chain is built from TRBV27 and TRBJ2-7, with D perhaps assigned TRBD1 or TRBD2 (5 bases each). Sequenced here: PBMCs, sampled after 12 months of ibrutinib treatment. This TCR was sampled from a human donor with chronic lymphocytic leukemia. The CDR3 DNA sequence: TGTGCCAGCAGTTTTGAGGGGAACTACGAGCAGTACTTC. Protein: CASSFEGNYEQYF.